Shown below are 23 T cell receptor beta chains from a single sample sequenced in a study of T-cell reconstitution after alpha-beta-depleted transplantation in children. Preparing the TCRbeta library involved the use of unique molecular identifiers. TCRdb fed the PCR reads into MiXCR, producing one record per CDR3 protein. This table holds approximately 230,000 distinct CDR3 sequences, roughly a quarter found once. Sequences were derived from PBMCs, mostly from graft donor cells, sampled 360 days after TCRalphabeta/CD19-depleted stem cell transplant. The receptors stem from a female patient aged 2-15 years who had a stem cell transplant for congenital amegakaryocytic thrombocytopenia, so the T cells may come from the graft donor.

This clonotype was seen a handful of times. The chain uses TRBV6-1 and TRBJ2-7, with D perhaps matching TRBD2 (5 bases). The CDR3 runs 14 residues. Between the trimmed V and J ends, which lost 9 bases and 0 bases, there was a span of 15 bases. Germline CDR1 reads MNHNS; CDR2 reads SASEGT. CDR3 bases: TGTGCCAGGGGAGAGGCTTTGCCCTCCTACGAGCAGTACTTC. This sequence encodes CARGEALPSYEQYF.

The V call is TRBV15, the J call TRBJ1-1; perhaps TRBD1 as D (6 bases). The CDR3 is 12 amino acids. Trimming took off 0 bases at V and 9 bases at J, with 8 bases between the two ends. Germline values: CDR1 LNHNV, CDR2 YYDKDF (reference sequence). The CDR3, as DNA: TGTGCCACCAGCAGAGATCGGGGGCAAGCTTTCTTT. It codes for CATSRDRGQAFF.

CDR3 bases: TGTGCCAGCTCACCACCGAGACTAGCTTCCGGGGAGCTGTTTTTT. Its translation is CASSPPRLASGELFF. The chain combines TRBV18 with TRBJ2-2, with 7 bases matching TRBD2. Per germline, CDR1 KGHSH and CDR2 LQKENI. V lost 0 bases and J lost 6; bases outside the gene matches: 4. This CDR3 has 15 amino acids.

The chain uses TRBV20-1 and TRBJ1-1, with D maybe TRBD1 (6 bases). The CDR3 runs 13 residues. Looked up from germline, CDR1 is DFQATT and CDR2 is SNEGSKA (reference sequence). The V end lost 4 bases, the J end lost 6 bases, and 15 bases lay between the germline ends. The CDR3 is CSATLPGAAEAFF. DNA of the CDR3: TGCAGTGCTACGCTTCCAGGGGCTGCTGAAGCTTTCTTT.

CDR3 sequence (DNA): TGTGCCAGCAGCTTAAGATGGACCTCTGGGGCCAACGTCCTGACTTTC. Translating gives CASSLRWTSGANVLTF. This chain uses TRBV7-9 with TRBJ2-6; the D is unclear. V lost 2 bases and J 0 bases, leaving 8 bases between the germline ends. CDR1 and CDR2 (germline): SEHNR, FQNEAQ (reference sequence). This CDR3 has 16 residues.

The V gene is TRBV6-5, the J gene TRBJ1-6, with no clear D. V was trimmed by 2 bases and J by 4 bases, leaving 6 bases between them. The CDR3 length is 14 residues. Germline CDR1 and CDR2: MNHEY and SVGAGI. The CDR3 DNA follows: TGTGCCAGCAGTTACATGGGTTATAATTCACCCCTCCACTTT. It specifies CASSYMGYNSPLHF.

The chain employs TRBV7-2 and TRBJ1-4; a possible D gene is TRBD1 (6 bases). The germline V and J ends were trimmed by 5 bases and 10 bases, with 11 bases remaining between them. CDR1 is SGHTA, CDR2 FQGNSA, per germline. This CDR3 comprises 12 residues. CDR3 coding DNA: TGTGCCAGCAGCCTGGGGGGCGGAAAACTGTTTTTT. It encodes CASSLGGGKLFF. The full variable domain, rest sourced from reference TRBV7-2 and TRBJ1-4, is GAGVSQSPSNKVTEKGKDVELRCDPISGHTALYWYRQSLGQGLEFLIYFQGNSAPDKSGLPSDRFSAERTGGSVSTLTIQRTQQEDSAVYLCASSLGGGKLFFGSGTQLSVL.

This chain links TRBV6-4 with TRBJ2-1; D gene unclear. The germline gives CDR1 MRHNA, CDR2 SNTAGT. Trimming cost V 5 bases and J 1 base, with 6 bases left between them. The CDR3 sequence is 13 residues long. The CDR3 DNA reads TGTGCCAGCAGTAAAAATTCCTACAATGAGCAGTTCTTC. Amino acid sequence: CASSKNSYNEQFF.

This clonotype was counted between two and nine times. The chain is built from TRBV20-1 and TRBJ2-3; 8 nucleotides line up with TRBD2. This CDR3 spans 15 amino acids. V was clipped by 3 bases and J by 1 base; unmatched bases: 6. The germline CDR1 and CDR2 sequences are DFQATT and SNEGSKA (reference sequence). This chain's CDR3 is CSASPLGLGTDTQYF. CDR3 coding DNA: TGCAGTGCTAGTCCCCTGGGACTAGGCACAGATACGCAGTATTTT.

This clonotype occurred many times. The CDR3 here is CAILPGLAPNTGELFF. DNA for the CDR3: TGTGCCATACTACCGGGACTAGCCCCGAACACCGGGGAGCTGTTTTTT. This chain links TRBV10-3 with TRBJ2-2; 9 bases fit TRBD2. CDR3 length: 16 residues. In germline, CDR1 is ENHRY, CDR2 SYGVKD. The V and J ends lost 9 bases and 0 bases, in that order; junction bases with no gene match: 8.

This clonotype was found many times. The chain joins TRBV10-3 to TRBJ2-3; maybe TRBD2 (6 bases). V was pared by 2 bases and J by 1 base, with 13 bases between. CDR3 size: 16 residues. The V gene's germline CDR1 is ENHRY and CDR2 SYGVKD. The CDR3 bases are TGTGCCATCAGTGAGGATGGCCGGAGGGGCACAGATACGCAGTATTTT. Translated: CAISEDGRRGTDTQYF.

V gene TRBV4-3 combines with J gene TRBJ1-5; TRBD1 might be the D (6 bases). Trimming pared 0 bases from V and 5 bases from J, leaving 17 bases between. Germline loops: CDR1 LGHNA, CDR2 YSLEER. The CDR3 has 17 amino acids. The CDR3 nucleotides read TGCGCCAGCAGCCAAGATCCTATAACACAGGGTTATCAGCCCCAGCATTTT. Residues: CASSQDPITQGYQPQHF.

This clonotype was picked up a small number of times. The chain employs TRBV20-1 and TRBJ2-2, with a weak D call TRBD2 (5 bases). Germline-derived CDR1 and CDR2 are DFQATT and SNEGSKA (reference sequence). This CDR3 is 15 amino acids long. V was cut by 0 bases and J by 1 base, with 9 bases left in between. This CDR3 reads CSARELGRNTGELFF. DNA for the CDR3: TGCAGTGCTAGAGAACTAGGTCGGAACACCGGGGAGCTGTTTTTT.

This clonotype showed up just a few times. The chain links TRBV7-6 to TRBJ1-1; maybe TRBD1 (6 bases). The germline V gene encodes CDR1 SGHVS and CDR2 FNYEAQ. The CDR3 totals 17 residues. Trimming pared 1 base from V and 5 bases from J, leaving 20 bases between. CDR3 region: CASSLVQGTKRDTEAFF. DNA of the CDR3: TGTGCCAGCAGCTTAGTTCAGGGGACCAAAAGGGATACTGAAGCTTTCTTT.

The chain is built from TRBV12-3 or TRBV12-4 and TRBJ2-2; TRBD2 is a possible D gene (7 bases). Deletions cut 2 bases from V and 5 bases from J, with 18 bases between. The CDR3 contains 17 residues. The CDR3 coding sequence is TGTGCCAGCAGTTTAATCGGGGGGCGATGGGCAACCGGGGAGCTGTTTTTT. Its translation: CASSLIGGRWATGELFF.

This clonotype showed up just a few times. V usage is TRBV6-1 and J usage is TRBJ2-1; possible D gene TRBD2, 5 bases. V was shortened by 4 bases and J by 2 bases, with 21 bases between the two germline ends. The CDR3 is 18 amino acids. In germline, CDR1 is MNHNS, CDR2 SASEGT. The chain's CDR3 is CASSVNPTRGRAYNEQFF. CDR3 sequence (DNA): TGTGCCAGCAGTGTAAATCCAACCCGGGGTAGGGCCTACAATGAGCAGTTCTTC.

This clonotype has only a few counts. The rearrangement joins TRBV12-3 or TRBV12-4 to TRBJ2-6; 7 bases align to TRBD1. The CDR3 runs 16 residues. V lost 6 bases, J lost 4 bases, and 9 bases stayed unmatched. The CDR3 DNA sequence: TGTGCCAGCAGCGACCGACAGGGTCCCGGGGCCAACGTCCTGACTTTC. Translation gives CASSDRQGPGANVLTF.

The chain carries TRBV12-3 or TRBV12-4 and TRBJ1-3, with D perhaps matching TRBD1 (5 bases). V was trimmed by 6 bases and J by 2 bases, leaving 14 bases between them. The CDR3 consists of 15 residues. The CDR3 nucleotides are TGTGCCAGCAGGACAGAGTTTCCTGCTGGAAACACCATATATTTT. It codes for CASRTEFPAGNTIYF.

This chain connects TRBV7-9 to TRBJ2-3; D gene ambiguous. The CDR3 length is 10 residues. Germline loops: CDR1 SEHNR, CDR2 FQNEAQ (reference sequence). Trimming took off 7 bases at V and 2 bases at J, with 1 base between the two ends. The CDR3 DNA follows: TGTGCCAGCAACACAGATACGCAGTATTTT. This gives the protein CASNTDTQYF.

A few counts support this clonotype. The V gene is TRBV13, the J gene TRBJ2-2, with D perhaps TRBD2 (5 bases). The V gene lost 5 bases and the J gene lost 6 bases, with 10 bases spanning the gap. The V gene's germline CDR1 is PRHDT and CDR2 FYEKMQ (reference sequence). The CDR3 has 13 amino acids. CDR3 amino acids: CASSHRRSGELFF. CDR3 DNA: TGTGCCAGCAGCCACCGGAGGTCCGGGGAGCTGTTTTTT. The complete variable domain, with remaining parts taken from reference TRBV13 and TRBJ2-2, reads AAGVIQSPRHLIKEKRETATLKCYPIPRHDTVYWYQQGPGQDPQFLISFYEKMQSDKGSIPDRFSAQQFSDYHSELNMSSLELGDSALYFCASSHRRSGELFFGEGSRLTVL.

This clonotype turned up a few times. This chain joins TRBV12-3 or TRBV12-4 and TRBJ2-7, with 11 bases matching TRBD1. Losses at the gene ends were 5 bases for V and 0 bases for J; bases not matched to a gene: 6. The CDR3 covers 16 residues. The chain's CDR3 is CASSDRDRGFSYEQYF. The CDR3 coding sequence is TGTGCCAGCAGTGACCGGGACAGGGGGTTCTCCTACGAGCAGTACTTC.

The chain combines TRBV7-8 with TRBJ2-3; 8 bases fit TRBD2. V shed 6 bases and J 4 bases; nucleotides not matched to a gene: 15. The CDR3 has 17 amino acids. Germline V gene data show CDR1 as SGHVS and CDR2 as FQNEAQ. The CDR3 region is CASRIGLERENPDTQYF. The CDR3 region has the DNA TGTGCCAGCAGGATTGGCCTTGAGCGGGAGAATCCAGATACGCAGTATTTT. Together with reference TRBV7-8 and TRBJ2-3, the CDR3 gives the full variable domain: GAGVSQSPRYKVAKRGQDVALRCDPISGHVSLFWYQQALGQGPEFLTYFQNEAQLDKSGLPSDRFFAERPEGSVSTLKIQRTQQEDSAVYLCASRIGLERENPDTQYFGPGTRLTVL.

This clonotype was counted only a few times. This chain connects TRBV12-3 or TRBV12-4 to TRBJ2-2; possible D gene TRBD2, 6 bases. Deletions cut 5 bases from V and 1 base from J, with 11 bases between. CDR3 length: 15 residues. The CDR3 spells CASSPGRRNTGELFF. The CDR3 nucleotides are TGTGCCAGCAGTCCAGGGAGGAGGAACACCGGGGAGCTGTTTTTT.